A single T cell receptor beta chain is shown here with its context. Its antigen is not known. Between the trimmed V and J ends, which lost 4 bases and 3 bases, there was a span of 9 bases. The CDR3 length is 13 residues. Germline V gene data show CDR1 as LGHNA and CDR2 as YNFKEQ. One entry per CDR3 protein results from TCRdb running MiXCR on the 5' RACE reads. The sample includes some 50,000 distinct CDR3 sequences, roughly 12% of them seen just once. The sample belongs to a study of T-cell memory formation after mild COVID-19. The overall study: For the most part, TCR clusters were specific to one donor.

General study findings and limits: Cross-reactive memory seemingly joined, as some responding clones were found in pre-infection memory. Mostly located in CM and EM were contracting CD4+ clones, with contracting CD8+ clones located in EMRA.

Source material: PBMCs or a T cell subset sorted from them (not recorded which). V usage is TRBV4-2 and J usage is TRBJ1-1; no clear D. The TCR was taken from a man between 18 and 35 years old who had mild COVID-19 (a few samples of this study predate the infection). Cell type and time point are not known. The chain's CDR3 is CASSPGFDTEAFF. The CDR3 DNA follows: TGTGCCAGCAGCCCTGGGTTTGACACTGAAGCTTTCTTT.